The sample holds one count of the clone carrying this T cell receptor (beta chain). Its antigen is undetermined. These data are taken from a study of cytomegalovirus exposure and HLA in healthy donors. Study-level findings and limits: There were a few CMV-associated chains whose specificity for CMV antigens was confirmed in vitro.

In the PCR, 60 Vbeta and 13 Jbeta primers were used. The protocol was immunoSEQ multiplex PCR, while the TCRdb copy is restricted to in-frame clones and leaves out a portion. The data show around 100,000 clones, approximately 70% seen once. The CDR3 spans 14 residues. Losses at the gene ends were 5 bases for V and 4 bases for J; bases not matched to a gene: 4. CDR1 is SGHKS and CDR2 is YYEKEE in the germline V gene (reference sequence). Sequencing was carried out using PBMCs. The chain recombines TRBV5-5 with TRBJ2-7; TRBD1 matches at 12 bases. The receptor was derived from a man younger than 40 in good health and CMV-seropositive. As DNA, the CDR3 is TGTGCCAGCAGGCGGGACAGGGGGCTATACGAGCAGTACGTC. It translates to CASRRDRGLYEQYV.